This paragraph reports one T cell receptor (beta chain). Germline V gives CDR1 LGHDT, CDR2 YNNKEL (reference sequence). V lost 0 bases, J lost 13 bases, and 16 bases lay in between. The CDR3 is made up of 13 amino acids. In the original workflow: By means of reference gene primer amplification, nucleated cell counts were estimated. The assay was immunoSEQ multiplex PCR, and TCRdb's table has in-frame clones only and misses some. V and J calls and clone size are as listed in that table; D and trimming were resolved from the DNA. There are under 300,000 clones in the sample; 70% to 85% occur only once, and more than 1.4% lies in the top ten. The data are from a study of blood T cell repertoires in COVID-19.

Sequencing was performed on peripheral blood. V is TRBV3-1 (or the pseudogene TRBV3-2) and J is TRBJ2-7; perhaps TRBD2 as D (5 bases). The sequence derives from a human donor with COVID-19, enrolled during active disease. The donor label of this sample is uncertain. This chain's CDR3 is CASSQDFNSRGYF. Written as DNA, the CDR3 is TGTGCCAGCAGCCAAGATTTTAACAGCCGGGGATACTTC.